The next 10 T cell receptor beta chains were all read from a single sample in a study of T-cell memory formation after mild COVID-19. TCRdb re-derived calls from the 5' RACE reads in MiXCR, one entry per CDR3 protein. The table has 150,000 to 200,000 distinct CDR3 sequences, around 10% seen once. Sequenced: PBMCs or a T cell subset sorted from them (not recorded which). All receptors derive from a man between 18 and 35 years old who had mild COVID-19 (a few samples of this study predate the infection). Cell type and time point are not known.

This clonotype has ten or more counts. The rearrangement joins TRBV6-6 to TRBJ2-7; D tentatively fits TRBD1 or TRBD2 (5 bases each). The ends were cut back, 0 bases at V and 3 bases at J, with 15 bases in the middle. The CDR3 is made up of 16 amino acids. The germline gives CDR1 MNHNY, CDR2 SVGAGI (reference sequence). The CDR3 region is CASSYSGPGRGYEQYF. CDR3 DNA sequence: TGTGCCAGCAGTTACTCGGGTCCAGGGAGAGGCTACGAGCAGTACTTC.

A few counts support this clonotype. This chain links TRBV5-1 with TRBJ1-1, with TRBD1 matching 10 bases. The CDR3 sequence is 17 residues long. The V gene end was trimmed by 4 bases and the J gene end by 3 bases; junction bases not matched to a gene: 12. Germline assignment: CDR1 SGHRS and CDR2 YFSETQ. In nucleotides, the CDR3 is TGCGCCAGCAGCGCCGGGACAGGGGCCCGCGGAGACACTGAAGCTTTCTTT. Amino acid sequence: CASSAGTGARGDTEAFF.

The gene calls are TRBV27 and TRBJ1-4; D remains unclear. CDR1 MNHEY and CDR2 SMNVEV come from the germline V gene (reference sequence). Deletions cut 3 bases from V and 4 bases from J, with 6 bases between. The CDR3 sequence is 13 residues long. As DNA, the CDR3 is TGTGCCAGCAGTTTTCAGTATAATGAAAAACTGTTTTTT. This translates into CASSFQYNEKLFF.

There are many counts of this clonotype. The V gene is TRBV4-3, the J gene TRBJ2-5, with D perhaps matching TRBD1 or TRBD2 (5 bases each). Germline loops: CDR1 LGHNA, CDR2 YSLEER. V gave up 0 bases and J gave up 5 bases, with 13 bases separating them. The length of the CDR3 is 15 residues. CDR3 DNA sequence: TGCGCCAGCAGCCAAGAGATCGAGGGGTGGGAGACCCAGTACTTC. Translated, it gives CASSQEIEGWETQYF.

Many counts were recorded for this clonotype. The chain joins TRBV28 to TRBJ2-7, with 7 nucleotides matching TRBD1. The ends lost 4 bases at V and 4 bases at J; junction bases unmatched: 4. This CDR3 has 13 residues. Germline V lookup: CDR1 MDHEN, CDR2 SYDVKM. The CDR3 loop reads CASSSGQEYEQYV. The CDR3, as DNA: TGTGCCAGCAGTTCCGGACAGGAGTACGAGCAGTACGTC.

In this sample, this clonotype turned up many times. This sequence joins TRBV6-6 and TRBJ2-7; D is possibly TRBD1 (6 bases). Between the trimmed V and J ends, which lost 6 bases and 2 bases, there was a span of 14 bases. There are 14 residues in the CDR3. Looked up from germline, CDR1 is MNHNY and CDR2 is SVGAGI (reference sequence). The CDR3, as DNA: TGTGCCAGCAGAGCTAGGACAGCGACCTACGAGCAGTACTTC. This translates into CASRARTATYEQYF.

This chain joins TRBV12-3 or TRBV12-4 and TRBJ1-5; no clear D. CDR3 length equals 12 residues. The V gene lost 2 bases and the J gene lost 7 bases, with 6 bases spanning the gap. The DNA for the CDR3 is TGTGCCAGCAGTTTAATGTGGCAGCCCCAGCATTTT. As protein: CASSLMWQPQHF.

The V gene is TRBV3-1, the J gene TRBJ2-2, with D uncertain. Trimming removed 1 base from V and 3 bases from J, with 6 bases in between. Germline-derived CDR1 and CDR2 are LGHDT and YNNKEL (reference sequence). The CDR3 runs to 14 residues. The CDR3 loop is CASSQVGYTGELFF. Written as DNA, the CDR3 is TGTGCCAGCAGCCAAGTGGGATACACCGGGGAGCTGTTTTTT.

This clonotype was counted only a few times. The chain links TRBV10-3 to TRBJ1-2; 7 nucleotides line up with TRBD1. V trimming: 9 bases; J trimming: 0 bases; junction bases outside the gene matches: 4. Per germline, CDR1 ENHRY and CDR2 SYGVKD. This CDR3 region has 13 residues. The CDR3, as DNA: TGTGCCATTCGGACAGGAGCTAACTATGGCTACACCTTC. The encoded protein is CAIRTGANYGYTF.

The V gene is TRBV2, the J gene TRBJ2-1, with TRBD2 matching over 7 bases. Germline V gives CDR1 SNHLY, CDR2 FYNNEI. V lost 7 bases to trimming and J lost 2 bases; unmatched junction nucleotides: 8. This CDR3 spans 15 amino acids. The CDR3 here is CASILEAGTYNEQFF. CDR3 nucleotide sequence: TGTGCCAGCATATTGGAAGCGGGGACCTACAATGAGCAGTTCTTC.